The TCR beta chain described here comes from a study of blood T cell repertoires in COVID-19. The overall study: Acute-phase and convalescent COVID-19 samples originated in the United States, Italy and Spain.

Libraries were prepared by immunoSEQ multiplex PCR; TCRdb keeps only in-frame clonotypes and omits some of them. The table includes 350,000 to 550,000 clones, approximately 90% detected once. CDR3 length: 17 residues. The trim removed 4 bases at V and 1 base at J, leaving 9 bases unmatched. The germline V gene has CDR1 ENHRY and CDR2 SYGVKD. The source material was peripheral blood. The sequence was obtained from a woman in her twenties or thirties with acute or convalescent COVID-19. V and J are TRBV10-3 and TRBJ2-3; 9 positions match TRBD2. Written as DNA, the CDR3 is TGTGCCATCAGTGGAGAGCGGGGGGCGGGAGGCACAGATACGCAGTATTTT. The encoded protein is CAISGERGAGGTDTQYF.